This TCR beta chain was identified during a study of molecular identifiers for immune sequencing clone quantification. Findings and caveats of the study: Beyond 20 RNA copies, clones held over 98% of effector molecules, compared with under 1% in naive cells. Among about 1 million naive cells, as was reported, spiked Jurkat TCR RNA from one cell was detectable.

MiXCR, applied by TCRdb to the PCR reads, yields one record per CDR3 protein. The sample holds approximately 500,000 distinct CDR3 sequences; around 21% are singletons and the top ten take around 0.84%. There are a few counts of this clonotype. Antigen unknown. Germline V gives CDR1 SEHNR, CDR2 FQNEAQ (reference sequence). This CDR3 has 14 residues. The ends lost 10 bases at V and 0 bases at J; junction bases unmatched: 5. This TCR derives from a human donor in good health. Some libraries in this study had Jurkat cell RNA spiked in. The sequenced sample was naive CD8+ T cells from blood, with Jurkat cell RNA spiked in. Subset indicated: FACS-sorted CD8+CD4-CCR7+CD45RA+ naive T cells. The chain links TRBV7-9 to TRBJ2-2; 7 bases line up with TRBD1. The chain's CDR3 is CATDGTANTGELFF. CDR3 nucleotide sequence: TGTGCCACGGACGGGACAGCGAACACCGGGGAGCTGTTTTTT. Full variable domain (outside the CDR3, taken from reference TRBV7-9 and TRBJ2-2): DTGVSQNPRHKITKRGQNVTFRCDPISEHNRLYWYRQTLGQGPEFLTYFQNEAQLEKSRLLSDRFSAERPKGSFSTLEIQRTEQGDSAMYLCATDGTANTGELFFGEGSRLTVL.